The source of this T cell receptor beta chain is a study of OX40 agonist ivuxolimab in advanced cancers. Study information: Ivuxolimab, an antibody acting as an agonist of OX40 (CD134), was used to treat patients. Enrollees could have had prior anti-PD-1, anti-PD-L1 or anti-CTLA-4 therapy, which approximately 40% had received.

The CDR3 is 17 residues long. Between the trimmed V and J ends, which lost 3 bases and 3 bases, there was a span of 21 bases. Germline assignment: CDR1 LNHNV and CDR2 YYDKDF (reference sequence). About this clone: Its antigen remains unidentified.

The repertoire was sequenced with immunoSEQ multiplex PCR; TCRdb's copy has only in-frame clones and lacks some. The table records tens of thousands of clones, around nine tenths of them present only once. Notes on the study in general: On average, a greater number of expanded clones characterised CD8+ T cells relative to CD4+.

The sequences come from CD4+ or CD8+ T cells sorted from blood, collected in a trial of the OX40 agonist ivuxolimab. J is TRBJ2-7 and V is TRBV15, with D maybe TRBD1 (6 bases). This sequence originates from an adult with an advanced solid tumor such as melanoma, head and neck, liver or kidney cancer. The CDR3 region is CATSSEATGISNYEQYF. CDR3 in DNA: TGTGCCACCAGCAGTGAGGCGACAGGAATAAGTAACTACGAGCAGTACTTC. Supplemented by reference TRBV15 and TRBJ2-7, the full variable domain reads DAMVIQNPRYQVTQFGKPVTLSCSQTLNHNVMYWYQQKSSQAPKLLFHYYDKDFNNEADTPDNFQSRRPNTSFCFLDIRSPGLGDTAMYLCATSSEATGISNYEQYFGPGTRLTVT.